This T cell receptor (beta chain) was identified in a study of shared clonotypes between healthy human individuals. The overall study: In total, the donors were a couple of women and a few men aged 18 to 49.

It was at deep level that the assay was run. Clones were sequenced by immunoSEQ multiplex PCR, and TCRdb holds only the in-frame ones, with some missing. The data hold around 2.1 million clones, with approximately 95% observed a single time. The CDR3 extends over 16 amino acids. CDR1 is SGHRS, CDR2 YFSETQ, per germline. Trimming removed 2 bases from V and 0 bases from J, with 11 bases in between. All participating donors were Caucasian adults from Nashville, Tennessee. CD45RA-negative memory and CD45RA+ naive subsets were split from the CD4+ cells. This chain joins TRBV5-1 and TRBJ2-2, with D perhaps TRBD1 or TRBD2 (5 bases each). Input material: naive CD4+ T cells sorted from blood. Subset indicated: CD45RA+ positively selected. This TCR derives from a man between 18 and 35 years old in good health. This CDR3 reads CASSFPWGSNTGELFF. The CDR3 DNA reads TGCGCCAGCAGCTTTCCATGGGGGTCGAACACCGGGGAGCTGTTTTTT.